The entry below gives a single TCR beta chain sequence along with its context. A junction end diverges from the germline sequence, so it may reflect a read error. The treatment: oral pan-JAK inhibitor, 5-10 mg twice daily. This sample was taken from a study of CD8+ T cells in alopecia areata. In each case, RNA was isolated and then reverse transcribed into cDNA as the sequencing template. Assay used: immunoSEQ multiplex PCR; TCRdb lists only in-frame clones, some missing. Of 90,000 to 150,000 clones in the sample, around 56% are singletons; the top ten hold 0.45% to 0.5%. This CDR3 spans 15 amino acids. Looked up from germline, CDR1 is SGHRS and CDR2 is YFSETQ.

The chain employs TRBV5-1 and TRBJ2-2, with unresolved D. The source of this sequence is a human donor with alopecia areata. The sequenced sample was CD4+ T cells sorted from blood, obtained at week 4, from a patient treated with tofacitinib. The CDR3 DNA reads TGCGCCAGCAGCTTGGGGTCTACGAACGCCGGGGAGCTGTTTTTT. Its translation: CASSLGSTNAGELFF.